This T cell receptor beta chain came from a study of T cells expressing NK-cell markers (TCRdb year 2020). Background for the entire study: Eight or nine donors provided sorted CD3+CD56+NKG2C+, CD3+CD56+NKG2C- and CD3+CD56-NKG2C+ T-cell subsets, whose TCR beta-chain repertoires were profiled. Of the eight sequenced donors, seven were found to be HCMV-seropositive and one was found to be HCMV-seronegative. The eight sequenced donors were randomly selected healthy volunteers, three men and five women. The libraries were sequenced on Illumina HiSeq 2000/2500, MiSeq or NextSeq, producing 2 x 150 bp reads. Study-level results and caveats: Those dominant clonotypes were again the most abundant among CD3+CD56-NKG2C+ cells in a handful of donors, at about 25-60.1%. In several donors, the dominant CD3+CD56+NKG2C+ clonotypes ranked among the top 10 CD8+ clonotypes, making up roughly 1.0-8% of CD8+ T cells. It remained unclear whether the expanded NKG2C-expressing T cell clones were specific for HCMV antigens.

The germline V gene gives CDR1 as SGHRS and CDR2 as YFSETQ. Inclusive of the bounding cysteine and phenylalanine, the CDR3 is 17 residues long. Only the protein is on record. With respect to this clonotype: What this receptor recognizes is not known.

TCRdb records Illumina HiSeq 2000 as the sequencer. TCR beta cDNA libraries were prepared using 5'RACE template switching, which introduced a universal primer site and unique molecular identifiers. cDNA synthesis was primed from the TCR beta constant segment and was followed by two successive PCR amplification steps. As for the authors' bioinformatics: MIGEC handled demultiplexing of the reads and grouping by UMI, while MiTCR was used to assemble and quantify clonotypes. To remove erroneous sequences, TCR cDNA sequences were retained only when supported by two or more reads. The tcR package was used for downstream repertoire analysis, and clonotypes were matched between fractions using CDR3 nucleotide sequence together with V segment. Antigen specificity was annotated against VDJdb with VDJmatch, allowing one amino acid substitution in CDR3. TCRdb reprocessed the sequencing reads and holds a single record per CDR3 protein sequence, with no DNA. The V and J calls shown here were made by TCRdb, not taken from the authors' results. The table for this sample shows 350,000 to 400,000 distinct CDR3 sequences. Of the sample, around 10% is held by the ten largest clones.

To determine HCMV serostatus, a commercial ELISA kit was used to detect HCMV-specific IgG in serum. Peripheral blood mononuclear cells were isolated from blood by Ficoll density gradient centrifugation. This TCR came from a woman between 45 and 60 years old in good health. Donor details come from another sample of the same person, matched by shared clones. Material: blood T cells: a sorted CD56 or NKG2C T cell subset, CD4+ or CD8+ T cells, or bulk PBMC T cells (not recorded which). The chain links TRBV5-1 with TRBJ2-4; lacking DNA, the TRBD1 call made by TCRdb goes unchecked. The CDR3 region reads CASSHGTLSQTVHIQYF.